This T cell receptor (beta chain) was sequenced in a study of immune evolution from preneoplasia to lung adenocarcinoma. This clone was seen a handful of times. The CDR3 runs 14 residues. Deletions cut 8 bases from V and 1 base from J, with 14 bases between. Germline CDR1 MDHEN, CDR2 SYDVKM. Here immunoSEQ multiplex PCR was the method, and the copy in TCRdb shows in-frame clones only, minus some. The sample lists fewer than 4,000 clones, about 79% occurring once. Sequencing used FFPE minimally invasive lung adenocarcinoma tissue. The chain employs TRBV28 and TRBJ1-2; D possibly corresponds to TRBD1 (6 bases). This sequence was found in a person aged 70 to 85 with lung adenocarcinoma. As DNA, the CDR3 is TGTGCCAGCCATCCGGACAGAAATAACTATGGCTACACCTTC. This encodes CASHPDRNNYGYTF.